The 20 T cell receptor beta chains reported below all come from one sample, sequenced in a study of molecular identifiers for immune sequencing clone quantification (dated by TCRdb to 2016 to 2018). The protocol used for the library was PCR. Sequenced on an Illumina HiSeq 4000. TCRdb applied fastp at Q25 and MiXCR to the public reads, then kept only in-frame beta chains. Every entry covers one CDR3 protein and lists the most common genes and DNA from its rows. In this sample the table shows some 650,000 distinct CDR3 sequences, about 20% of which occur a single time. The ten largest account for 0.85% of the sample. Sequencing used naive CD8+ T cells from blood, with Jurkat cell RNA spiked in. Explained via the paper, the cell subset or site label denotes: FACS-sorted CD8+CD4-CCR7+CD45RA+ naive T cells. Source of these receptors: a human donor in good health. Some libraries in this study had Jurkat cell RNA spiked in.

This clonotype was detected ten times or more. The chain is built from TRBV4-1 and TRBJ2-3; 9 nucleotides match TRBD2. The CDR3 runs 15 residues. The germline V gene has CDR1 MGHRA and CDR2 YSYEKL. The V and J ends lost 5 bases and 0 bases, in that order; junction bases with no gene match: 3. CDR3 sequence reads: CASSTLAGSTDTQYF. The CDR3 bases are TGCGCCAGCAGCACCCTAGCGGGGAGCACAGATACGCAGTATTTT.

This clonotype was counted ten times or more. The chain uses TRBV27 and TRBJ2-3; 10 positions match TRBD2. This CDR3 is 18 amino acids long. Looked up from germline, CDR1 is MNHEY and CDR2 is SMNVEV (reference sequence). V dropped 2 bases and J dropped 1; count of bases not matched to a gene: 9. CDR3 amino acids: CASSLLSPSGSGTDTQYF. CDR3 coding DNA: TGTGCCAGCAGTTTACTCTCTCCTAGCGGGAGCGGCACAGATACGCAGTATTTT.

Only a few counts were recorded for this clonotype. The rearrangement links TRBV14 to TRBJ2-1; D is undetermined. V lost 2 bases and J lost 0, with 11 bases in between. CDR3 length equals 16 residues. From germline, CDR1 is SGHDN and CDR2 FVKESK. The CDR3 DNA sequence: TGTGCCAGCAGCCAATACTACACGAGCTCCTACAATGAGCAGTTCTTC. The encoded protein is CASSQYYTSSYNEQFF.

This clonotype was counted at least ten times. The CDR3 region is CASTISGSWGGNEQFF. CDR3 nucleotides: TGTGCCAGCACTATTAGCGGGAGCTGGGGGGGCAATGAGCAGTTCTTC. The rearrangement joins TRBV12-3 or TRBV12-4 to TRBJ2-1; 9 bases are shared with TRBD2. V gave up 7 bases and J gave up 6 bases; unmatched junction bases: 13. The CDR3 is made up of 16 amino acids.

This clonotype has a single count. V and J are TRBV12-5 and TRBJ2-3, with a tentative D call TRBD2 (6 bases). From germline, CDR1 is LGHNT and CDR2 FRNRAP. Trimming left V 7 bases short and J 0 bases short, with 14 bases between. The CDR3 runs to 15 residues. This CDR3 reads CASDTDGRSTDTQYF. CDR3 coding DNA: TGTGCTAGTGATACCGACGGGAGAAGCACAGATACGCAGTATTTT.

As to this clonotype: This may stem from a read error, because a much larger clone lies one nucleotide away. This chain connects TRBV19 to TRBJ2-7, with D tentatively TRBD2 (5 bases). V was pared by 5 bases and J by 3 bases, with 17 bases between. From germline, CDR1 is LNHDA and CDR2 SQIVND (reference sequence). The CDR3 sequence is 15 residues long. The CDR3 here is CASSSRRGVHYEQYF. As DNA, the CDR3 is TGTGCCAGTAGTTCACGCCGGGGAGTCCACTACGAGCAGTACTTC. Complete variable domain (other parts from reference TRBV19 and TRBJ2-7): DGGITQSPKYLFRKEGQNVTLSCEQNLNHDAMYWYRQDPGQGLRLIYYSQIVNDFQKGDIAEGYSVSREKKESFPLTVTSAQKNPTAFYLCASSSRRGVHYEQYFGPGTRLTVT.

Only a few counts were recorded for this clonotype. CDR3 region: CASSHRDLFF. CDR3 in DNA: TGTGCCAGCAGCCACCGGGACTTGTTCTTC. The V and J genes are TRBV6-5 and TRBJ2-1, with D tentatively TRBD2 (6 bases). The germline gives CDR1 MNHEY, CDR2 SVGAGI. V was trimmed by 6 bases and J by 15 bases, leaving 12 bases between them. This CDR3 is built from 10 residues.

CDR3 amino acids: CASSLPGGSPGELFF. CDR3 nucleotides: TGTGCCAGCAGCTTGCCCGGGGGGAGCCCCGGGGAGCTGTTTTTT. The chain links TRBV7-9 to TRBJ2-2, with TRBD2 matching 7 bases. This CDR3 has 15 residues. CDR1 is SEHNR, CDR2 FQNEAQ, per germline (reference sequence). The V segment lost 3 bases and the J segment 6 bases; nucleotides outside the gene matches: 7.

With regard to this clonotype: This clone may be a read error of a much larger clone one base away. V and J are TRBV12-3 or TRBV12-4 and TRBJ2-2; D might be TRBD2 (5 bases). V lost 6 bases and J lost 6, with 11 bases in between. The CDR3 is 13 amino acids. The CDR3 protein is CASRGAGAGELFF. CDR3 DNA sequence: TGTGCCAGCAGGGGCGCCGGGGCCGGGGAGCTGTTTTTT.

Comments on this clonotype: Because it lacks the conserved phenylalanine or tryptophan at the end, this CDR3 is likely a read error. This chain links TRBV10-2 with TRBJ2-7; no definite D call. V gave up 3 bases and J gave up 4 bases, with 13 bases separating them. The CDR3 runs to 14 residues. Germline V CDR1 and CDR2: WSHSY, SAAADI. CDR3 coding DNA: TGCGCCAGCAGTGATGGTCAAACCAGGTACGAGCAGTACCTC. Amino acids: CASSDGQTRYEQYL.

This clonotype appeared a few times. V and J are TRBV15 and TRBJ2-3; D is undetermined. CDR1 is LNHNV, CDR2 YYDKDF, per germline (reference sequence). V was shortened by 4 bases and J by 4 bases, with 21 bases between the two germline ends. The CDR3 length is 17 residues. DNA for the CDR3: TGTGCCACCAGCACCCGAGTCCTACCTAGTAGTTCAGATACGCAGTATTTT. It codes for CATSTRVLPSSSDTQYF.

This clonotype was seen repeatedly, ten times or more. This chain connects TRBV4-1 to TRBJ2-7, with D perhaps TRBD1 (6 bases). V gave up 2 bases and J gave up 5 bases, with 22 bases separating them. CDR1 MGHRA and CDR2 YSYEKL come from the germline V gene. The CDR3 runs to 17 residues. In nucleotides, the CDR3 is TGCGCCAGCAGCCAACCGCACGAGGGGGTTCAAGGGGACGAGCAGTACTTC. Residues: CASSQPHEGVQGDEQYF.

To note about this clonotype: A much larger clone sits a single nucleotide away, making a read error possible. The gene calls are TRBV27 and TRBJ1-5; a possible D gene is TRBD1 (6 bases). Trimming pared 8 bases from V and 4 bases from J, leaving 15 bases between. The CDR3 consists of 14 residues. Germline CDR1 and CDR2: MNHEY and SMNVEV (reference sequence). The CDR3 DNA sequence: TGTGCCAGCGGTTGGACAGTCGGGAATCAGCCCCAGCATTTT. It yields the protein CASGWTVGNQPQHF.

This clonotype was observed a few times. A read error may account for a junction end that differs from germline. This chain connects TRBV28 to TRBJ1-1; D is perhaps TRBD1 (6 bases). This CDR3 contains 14 residues. Per germline, CDR1 MDHEN and CDR2 SYDVKM. CDR3 DNA sequence: TGTGCCGGCAGTTTTCGGGGGCTGAGCACTGAAGCTTTCTTT. Translated, it gives CAGSFRGLSTEAFF.

This clonotype came up many times. The chain uses TRBV7-3 and TRBJ2-7; D unresolved. CDR3 length: 15 amino acids. Germline CDR1 SGHTA, CDR2 FQGTGA. Trimming left V 5 bases short and J 5 bases short, with 19 bases between. CDR3 DNA sequence: TGTGCCAGCAGCCCTCTGGCAGCCGAACCCCACGAGCAGTACTTC. Protein sequence: CASSPLAAEPHEQYF.

In its sample, this clonotype was seen many times. This chain links TRBV12-3 or TRBV12-4 with TRBJ2-3; D is perhaps TRBD1 (6 bases). The CDR3 loop spans 15 amino acids. Trimming took off 5 bases at V and 4 bases at J, with 16 bases between the two ends. CDR3 bases: TGTGCCAGCAGTCAGGGGACACTACAATCAGATACGCAGTATTTT. Encoded protein: CASSQGTLQSDTQYF.

There are many counts of this clonotype. The chain uses TRBV5-1 and TRBJ2-5; 9 nucleotides match TRBD2. V was pared by 0 bases and J by 2 bases, with 2 bases of the junction left unmatched. CDR3 length: 15 residues. CDR1 is SGHRS, CDR2 YFSETQ, per germline. The CDR3 spells CASSLGTSAQETQYF. In DNA, the CDR3 is TGCGCCAGCAGCTTGGGGACTAGCGCACAAGAGACCCAGTACTTC.

This clonotype was observed a handful of times. The chain joins TRBV4-3 to TRBJ1-5; possibly TRBD1 for D (5 bases). The CDR3 sequence is 15 residues long. Trimming pared 0 bases from V and 1 base from J, leaving 7 bases between. CDR1 is LGHNA and CDR2 is YSLEER in the germline V gene. The CDR3 loop is CASSQDWTSNQPQHF. The DNA for the CDR3 is TGCGCCAGCAGCCAAGATTGGACAAGCAATCAGCCCCAGCATTTT.

This clonotype occurred many times. V usage is TRBV27 and J usage is TRBJ2-7, with 7 bases lining up with TRBD2. There are 15 residues in the CDR3. Trimming removed 4 bases from V and 3 bases from J; junction bases left unmatched: 9. The germline CDR1 and CDR2 sequences are MNHEY and SMNVEV (reference sequence). The CDR3 spells CASSSPNRGSYEQYF. Written as DNA, the CDR3 is TGTGCCAGCAGTTCCCCCAACCGCGGGAGCTACGAGCAGTACTTC.

Only a few counts were recorded for this clonotype. This chain links TRBV4-1 with TRBJ2-1, with TRBD2 matching 15 bases. The CDR3 contains 16 residues. With 0 bases clipped from V and 9 bases from J, the junction kept 3 bases outside the gene matches. CDR1 MGHRA and CDR2 YSYEKL come from the germline V gene. The CDR3 loop is CASSQDGLAGGPEQFF. DNA of the CDR3: TGCGCCAGCAGCCAAGACGGACTAGCGGGGGGGCCTGAGCAGTTCTTC.